A single sample gave rise to the 12 T cell receptor beta chains below, sequenced in a study of blood T cell repertoires in COVID-19. Generated by immunoSEQ multiplex PCR, the TCRdb table keeps only in-frame clones and is missing some. Of 240,000 or so clones listed, more than 75% are singletons. Material for sequencing was PBMCs or T cells enriched from blood (not recorded which). These receptors all stem from a woman aged 45-60 years who had recovered from COVID-19.

This clone was picked up a small number of times. The genes are TRBV30 and TRBJ2-7, with 12 bases identical to TRBD1. This CDR3 is 16 amino acids long. V shed 2 bases, J shed 9 bases, and the junction held 14 bases outside the gene matches. Germline CDR1 is GTSNPN and CDR2 is SVGIG (reference sequence). CDR3 nucleotides: TGTGCCTGGAGTTCGATACCGGGACAGGGGGCGTTAAGGCAGTACTTC. Protein sequence: CAWSSIPGQGALRQYF.

The V and J genes are TRBV19 and TRBJ2-5; possibly TRBD1 for D (5 bases). In germline, CDR1 is LNHDA, CDR2 SQIVND (reference sequence). Trimming left V 5 bases short and J 5 bases short, with 21 bases between. The length of the CDR3 is 16 residues. CDR3 nucleotides: TGTGCCAGTAGTCCATCCGGGCAGGCGACAGCGGAGACCCAGTACTTC. Translation gives CASSPSGQATAETQYF. Complete variable domain (other parts from reference TRBV19 and TRBJ2-5): DGGITQSPKYLFRKEGQNVTLSCEQNLNHDAMYWYRQDPGQGLRLIYYSQIVNDFQKGDIAEGYSVSREKKESFPLTVTSAQKNPTAFYLCASSPSGQATAETQYFGPGTRLLVL.

V and J are TRBV11-2 and TRBJ2-7; TRBD1 agrees at 7 bases. CDR1 is SGHAT and CDR2 is FQNNGV in the germline V gene. This CDR3 is 14 amino acids long. V lost 1 base to trimming and J lost 1 base; unmatched junction nucleotides: 1. For the CDR3, the DNA is TGTGCCAGCAGCTTAGGGGGACAGTCCTACGAGCAGTACTTC. The encoded protein is CASSLGGQSYEQYF.

The chain combines TRBV5-8 with TRBJ1-5, with TRBD1 matching over 7 bases. With V trimmed by 4 bases and J by 0 bases, 10 bases remained unmatched. Germline V gene sequence: CDR1 SGHTS, CDR2 YDEGEE. CDR3 length: 17 amino acids. The CDR3 sequence is CASSNRQGWVSNQPQHF. The CDR3 DNA reads TGTGCCAGCAGCAATCGACAGGGTTGGGTTAGCAATCAGCCCCAGCATTTT.

The chain employs TRBV11-3 and TRBJ2-7, with 12 nucleotides matching TRBD1. The V segment lost 6 bases and the J segment 0 bases; nucleotides outside the gene matches: 9. The CDR3 has 17 residues. The germline CDR1 and CDR2 sequences are SGHNT and YENEEA. The CDR3 DNA follows: TGTGCCAGCAGACCGGGACAGGGGGCTTTAATCTCCTACGAGCAGTACTTC. This translates into CASRPGQGALISYEQYF.

The chain is built from TRBV4-3 and TRBJ1-1, with a possible D match to TRBD1 (6 bases). CDR1 is LGHNA, CDR2 YSLEER, per germline. The V end was cut by 3 bases, the J end by 2 bases, with 10 bases between. This CDR3 has 14 residues. As DNA, the CDR3 is TGCGCCAGCAGCCACGGACAGAGAAACACTGAAGCTTTCTTT. Translated: CASSHGQRNTEAFF.

The rearrangement joins TRBV30 to TRBJ1-5; D is undetermined. This CDR3 has 14 amino acids. V was clipped by 2 bases and J by 1 base, with 9 bases between them. Germline CDR1 reads GTSNPN; CDR2 reads SVGIG (reference sequence). The CDR3 region has the DNA TGTGCCTGGAGTCTTGGGCAGAGCAATCAGCCCCAGCATTTT. This codes for CAWSLGQSNQPQHF.

This chain uses TRBV2 with TRBJ1-1; the match to TRBD1 covers 7 bases. The CDR3 is 18 residues long. Trimming at V came to 0 bases and at J to 4 bases, leaving 14 bases not matched to a gene. Germline V gene data show CDR1 as SNHLY and CDR2 as FYNNEI. The CDR3 DNA follows: TGTGCCAGCAGTGAAGCGTGGTCGGCAGGGGGAGGAAGCACTGAAGCTTTCTTT. Protein: CASSEAWSAGGGSTEAFF.

The CDR3 nucleotides are TGCGCCAGCAGCTCACCGGGACTAGTCTCCTACAATGAGCAGTTCTTC. Its protein product is CASSSPGLVSYNEQFF. The chain carries TRBV4-1 and TRBJ2-1, with 8 bases fitting TRBD2. CDR3 length: 16 residues. The V segment lost 5 bases and the J segment 0 bases; nucleotides outside the gene matches: 6. Germline V gives CDR1 MGHRA, CDR2 YSYEKL.

The CDR3 spells CATSWDRGLGQPQHF. CDR3 nucleotides: TGTGCCACCAGCTGGGACAGGGGGTTAGGTCAGCCCCAGCATTTT. This rearrangement joins TRBV15 to TRBJ1-5, with 11 bases aligning to TRBD1. Germline trimming cut 5 bases from V and 6 bases from J; bases unmatched to any gene: 6. This CDR3 is 15 amino acids long. In germline, CDR1 is LNHNV, CDR2 YYDKDF (reference sequence).

This clone appeared a single time. This chain links TRBV18 with TRBJ2-3; 7 positions match TRBD1. With V trimmed by 3 bases and J by 4 bases, 4 bases remained unmatched. Germline CDR1 KGHSH, CDR2 LQKENI. The CDR3 runs 14 residues. The DNA of the CDR3 is TGTGCCAGCTCACCGGACAGGATGGCAGATACGCAGTATTTT. The encoded protein is CASSPDRMADTQYF.

The chain recombines TRBV11-3 with TRBJ2-3; 7 nucleotides align to TRBD1. The CDR3 extends over 15 amino acids. In germline, CDR1 is SGHNT, CDR2 YENEEA. V dropped 5 bases and J dropped 5; count of bases not matched to a gene: 10. The CDR3 DNA reads as TGTGCCAGCAGCCACCACAGGGGAGCTGGAGATACGCAGTATTTT. Its protein is CASSHHRGAGDTQYF.